The clone carrying this T cell receptor beta chain was found many times. These data come from a study of blood T cells in healthy people across ages. Sample-barcoded 5' priming and a J-beta primer mix drove a second PCR of about 6 to 12 cycles. Via MiXCR, TCRdb re-called the 5' RACE reads, giving one row per CDR3 protein. Of some 1.4 million distinct CDR3 sequences in the sample, around two fifths were seen once. Germline lookup yields CDR1 DFQATT and CDR2 SNEGSKA (reference sequence). V was pared by 1 base and J by 5 bases, with 15 bases of the junction left unmatched. The CDR3 consists of 17 residues.

This clonotype was obtained from a woman aged 18-29 years in good health. The chain recombines TRBV20-1 with TRBJ2-5; 8 bases fit TRBD2. The sample was blood. CDR3 sequence: CSARGPSERGLGETQYF. CDR3 nucleotides: TGCAGTGCTAGAGGCCCCTCTGAGCGGGGGCTAGGGGAGACCCAGTACTTC.